These 16 T cell receptor beta chains originate from one sample sequenced in a study of molecular identifiers for immune sequencing clone quantification. Each CDR3 protein is one row after TCRdb ran MiXCR on the PCR reads. The table lists 100,000 or so distinct CDR3 sequences, approximately 22% of them singletons, with more than 0.85% in the top ten. The sequenced sample consisted of naive CD8+ T cells from blood, with Jurkat cell RNA spiked in. Subset denoted: FACS-sorted CD8+CD4-CCR7+CD45RA+ naive T cells. The receptors were gathered from a human donor in good health. Some libraries in this study had Jurkat cell RNA spiked in.

A note on this clonotype: A much larger clone differs from this one at a single base, so this may be a read error. The rearrangement links TRBV27 to TRBJ1-1; D is uncertain. The CDR3 sequence is 14 residues long. V gave up 2 bases and J gave up 1 base, with 8 bases separating them. CDR1 and CDR2 (germline): MNHEY, SMNVEV (reference sequence). The chain's CDR3 is CASSLTAGNTEAFF. Here the CDR3 DNA reads TGTGCCAGCAGTTTAACGGCTGGGAACACTGAAGCTTTCTTT.

Worth noting for this clonotype: Possible read error: a much larger clone is one base away. The V gene is TRBV7-8, the J gene TRBJ1-3; 8 bases agree with TRBD1. The CDR3 is 17 residues long. CDR1 and CDR2 (germline): SGHVS, FQNEAQ. In DNA, the CDR3 is TGTGCCAGCAGCCTCGGGACAGGCCTAAGCTCTGAAAACACCATATATTTT. It translates to CASSLGTGLSSENTIYF.

There are many counts of this clonotype. J is TRBJ2-1 and V is TRBV4-2, with D unresolved. CDR1 and CDR2 (germline): LGHNA, YNFKEQ. Trimming pared 0 bases from V and 10 bases from J, leaving 7 bases between. This CDR3 comprises 12 residues. For the CDR3, the DNA is TGTGCCAGCAGCCAAGATACCAGGGAGCAGTTCTTC. It yields the protein CASSQDTREQFF.

This clonotype was counted many times. The V and J genes are TRBV2 and TRBJ1-1; no clear D. This CDR3 comprises 15 residues. CDR1 is SNHLY and CDR2 is FYNNEI in the germline V gene. The ends were cut back, 5 bases at V and 0 bases at J, with 13 bases in the middle. Here the CDR3 reads CASSYWAAMNTEAFF. DNA for the CDR3: TGTGCCAGCAGTTATTGGGCGGCTATGAACACTGAAGCTTTCTTT.

This clonotype is a singleton in its sample. Since a much larger clone is just one base distant, this may be a read error. The chain is built from TRBV27 and TRBJ2-2, with D perhaps TRBD2 (7 bases). Germline V gene sequence: CDR1 MNHEY, CDR2 SMNVEV (reference sequence). This CDR3 has 17 residues. CDR3: CAGSLGTGGAYTGELFF. CDR3 DNA sequence: TGTGCCGGCAGTTTAGGAACGGGGGGCGCGTACACCGGGGAGCTGTTTTTT.

At least ten counts were recorded for this clonotype. The V gene is TRBV29-1, the J gene TRBJ2-7, with 9 bases matching TRBD2. Germline V gives CDR1 SQVTM, CDR2 ANQGSEA. The V segment lost 4 bases and the J segment 4 bases; nucleotides outside the gene matches: 2. The CDR3 loop spans 12 amino acids. The CDR3 nucleotides are TGCAGCGTTGGACTAGCGGAGTACGAGCAGTACTTC. The encoded protein is CSVGLAEYEQYF.

The chain is built from TRBV11-2 and TRBJ2-3, with D possibly being TRBD1 (6 bases). The CDR3 contains 16 residues. The V gene's germline CDR1 is SGHAT and CDR2 FQNNGV. The germline V and J ends were trimmed by 11 bases and 1 base, with 22 bases remaining between them. The CDR3 bases are TGTGCCGGCGGCCCCACCCCAGGGGATGGCACAGATACGCAGTATTTT. Its translation: CAGGPTPGDGTDTQYF.

Many counts were recorded for this clonotype. The V call is TRBV7-9, the J call TRBJ2-7; D remains unclear. Germline assignment: CDR1 SEHNR and CDR2 FQNEAQ (reference sequence). This CDR3 is built from 13 residues. The V end lost 5 bases, the J end lost 3 bases, and 11 bases lay between the germline ends. CDR3 region: CASSIVSSYEQYF. The CDR3 DNA sequence: TGTGCCAGCAGCATAGTCTCGAGCTACGAGCAGTACTTC.

This clonotype was counted many times. This chain links TRBV5-4 with TRBJ1-4, with 7 bases lining up with TRBD1. CDR3 length equals 14 residues. V shed 6 bases, J shed 7 bases, and the junction held 9 bases outside the gene matches. Germline V CDR1 and CDR2: SGHNT, YYREEE (reference sequence). In DNA form, the CDR3 reads TGTGCCAGCACGGACGAACAGGGGAGTGAAAAACTGTTTTTT. Protein sequence: CASTDEQGSEKLFF.

This clonotype was seen many times. The chain is built from TRBV29-1 and TRBJ2-7; the match to TRBD2 covers 7 bases. CDR3 size: 15 residues. Germline V gene data show CDR1 as SQVTM and CDR2 as ANQGSEA. J was trimmed by 2 bases and V by 0 bases; bases with no gene match: 7. For the CDR3, the DNA is TGCAGCGTTGAAGAGTCTAGCGGTCAGCCCTACGAGCAGTACTTC. Amino acid sequence: CSVEESSGQPYEQYF.

Points on this clonotype: This may be a read error: a much more frequent sequence differs by one nucleotide. The chain carries TRBV5-1 and TRBJ2-7; D tentatively fits TRBD1 or TRBD2 (6 bases each). The CDR3 spans 15 residues. Germline CDR1 is SGHRS and CDR2 is YFSETQ. The CDR3 loop reads CASSSGGSASYGQYF. The CDR3 bases are TGCGCCAGCAGCTCCGGGGGCAGTGCCTCCTACGGGCAGTACTTC.

The chain links TRBV20-1 to TRBJ1-5; D is perhaps TRBD1 (5 bases). CDR1 DFQATT and CDR2 SNEGSKA come from the germline V gene (reference sequence). The V gene lost 0 bases and the J gene lost 5 bases, with 14 bases spanning the gap. CDR3 length equals 15 residues. The CDR3 sequence: CSARDAAGWDQPQHF. The CDR3 DNA follows: TGCAGTGCTAGAGATGCAGCAGGGTGGGATCAGCCCCAGCATTTT.

V is TRBV19 and J is TRBJ2-5, with a weak D call TRBD2 (5 bases). Trimming left V 9 bases short and J 4 bases short, with 15 bases between. The length of the CDR3 is 13 residues. Per the germline V gene, CDR1 is LNHDA and CDR2 is SQIVND (reference sequence). CDR3 nucleotide sequence: TGTGCCAGCCAAGCGGAAGGCGGAGAGACCCAGTACTTC. It yields the protein CASQAEGGETQYF. Variable domain in full (rest from reference TRBV19 and TRBJ2-5): DGGITQSPKYLFRKEGQNVTLSCEQNLNHDAMYWYRQDPGQGLRLIYYSQIVNDFQKGDIAEGYSVSREKKESFPLTVTSAQKNPTAFYLCASQAEGGETQYFGPGTRLLVL.

This clonotype was counted many times. The chain joins TRBV11-2 to TRBJ2-3, with 14 bases that match TRBD2. Germline assignment: CDR1 SGHAT and CDR2 FQNNGV. The junction had 8 bases not matched to a gene; V was cut back by 1 base and J by 2 bases. The CDR3 sequence is 19 residues long. The CDR3 coding sequence is TGTGCCAGCAGCTTAGTCCCGGGACTAGCGGGGGAACACACAGATACGCAGTATTTT. Translated, it gives CASSLVPGLAGEHTDTQYF.

This clonotype has a count of ten or more. The V call is TRBV4-3, the J call TRBJ2-7, with TRBD2 identical over 8 bases. Germline lookup yields CDR1 LGHNA and CDR2 YSLEER. The CDR3 contains 15 residues. V gave up 1 base and J gave up 3 bases; unmatched junction bases: 5. The CDR3 nucleotides are TGCGCCAGCAGCCAAGTTAGCGGGACTCTCTACGAGCAGTACTTC. Its protein product is CASSQVSGTLYEQYF.

In this sample, this clonotype turned up many times. This chain connects TRBV27 to TRBJ2-3, with no clear D. The CDR3 is made up of 13 amino acids. V was shortened by 1 base and J by 1 base, with 3 bases between the two germline ends. Germline V gene data show CDR1 as MNHEY and CDR2 as SMNVEV (reference sequence). CDR3 bases: TGTGCCAGCAGTTTATTCGGCACAGATACGCAGTATTTT. Protein: CASSLFGTDTQYF.